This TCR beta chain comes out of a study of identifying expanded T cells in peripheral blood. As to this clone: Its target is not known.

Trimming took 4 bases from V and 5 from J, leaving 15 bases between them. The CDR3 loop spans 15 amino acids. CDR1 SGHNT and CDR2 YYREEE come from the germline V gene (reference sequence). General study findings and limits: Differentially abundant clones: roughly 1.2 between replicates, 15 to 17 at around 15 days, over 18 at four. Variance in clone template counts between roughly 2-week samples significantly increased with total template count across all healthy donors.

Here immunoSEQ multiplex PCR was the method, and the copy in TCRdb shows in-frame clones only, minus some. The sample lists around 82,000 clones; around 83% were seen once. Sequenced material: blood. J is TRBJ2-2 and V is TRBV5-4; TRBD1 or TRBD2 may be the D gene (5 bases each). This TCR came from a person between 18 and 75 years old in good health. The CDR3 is CASSAEVAGTGELFF. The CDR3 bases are TGTGCCAGCAGCGCGGAGGTGGCAGGGACCGGGGAGCTGTTTTTT.